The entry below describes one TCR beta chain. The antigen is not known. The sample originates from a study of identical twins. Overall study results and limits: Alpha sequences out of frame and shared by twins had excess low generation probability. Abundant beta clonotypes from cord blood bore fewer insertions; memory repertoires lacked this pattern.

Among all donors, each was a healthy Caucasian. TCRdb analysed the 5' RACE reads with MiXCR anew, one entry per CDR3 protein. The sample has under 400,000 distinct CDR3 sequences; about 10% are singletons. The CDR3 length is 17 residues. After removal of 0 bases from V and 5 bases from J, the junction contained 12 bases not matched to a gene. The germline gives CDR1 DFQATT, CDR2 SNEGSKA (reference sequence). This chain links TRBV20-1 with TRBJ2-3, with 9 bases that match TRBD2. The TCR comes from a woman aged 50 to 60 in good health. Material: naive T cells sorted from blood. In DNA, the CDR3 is TGCAGTGCTAGAGACCGCGGCGGGAGGGCCAGGGGAGATACGCAGTATTTT. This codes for CSARDRGGRARGDTQYF.